The rows below give T cell receptor beta chains drawn from one sample of a study of blood T cell repertoires in COVID-19. Generated by immunoSEQ multiplex PCR, the TCRdb table keeps only in-frame clones and is missing some. The sample has more than 100,000 clones, under 90% seen once; the top ten hold 2% to 2.5%. The material sequenced was PBMCs or T cells enriched from blood (not recorded which). All receptors derive from a man aged 40-49 years with acute COVID-19. Both conserved end residues are part of each CDR3. The order of the fields is V gene, J gene, D gene, clone size, CDR3 DNA, CDR3 protein. A D gene is named only where the DNA matches it firmly. Clone size is not always given. Where it is, it says once, few, many or a class for expanded clones.

>TRBV7-2|TRBJ1-5|.|.
TGTGCCAGCAGCAGACAGGTTCCGTGGGAGCCCCAGCATTTT
CASSRQVPWEPQHF
>TRBV10-3|TRBJ2-7|TRBD1|.
TGTGCCATCAGTGCTCCGACAGGGGGCTCCTACGAGCAGTACTTC
CAISAPTGGSYEQYF
>TRBV5-5|TRBJ2-1|.|.
TGTGCCAGCAGCTGGAGTTCCCATGAGCAGTTCTTC
CASSWSSHEQFF
>TRBV11-3|TRBJ1-1|.|.
TGTGCCAGCAGGAGGGATCCGAACACTGAAGCTTTCTTT
CASRRDPNTEAFF
>TRBV7-3|TRBJ2-3|.|once
TGTGCCAGCAGCTTAGGGGGCGCGGTCGGTGCAGATACGCAGTATTTT
CASSLGGAVGADTQYF
>TRBV13|TRBJ2-7|TRBD2|once
TGTGCCAGCAGCTCCATAACCGGGACTAGCGGGTTAAGCTCCTACGAGCAGTACTTC
CASSSITGTSGLSSYEQYF
>TRBV7-9|TRBJ2-1|TRBD1|.
TGTGCCAGCAGCCACTCGGGACAGCACAATGAGCAGTTCTTC
CASSHSGQHNEQFF
>TRBV6-5|TRBJ2-2|.|.
TGTGCCAGCAGTTCAAACACCGGGGAGCTGTTTTTT
CASSSNTGELFF
>TRBV29-1|TRBJ2-1|.|.
TGCAGCGTTAGCCGGACAGCTTACAATGAGCAGTTCTTC
CSVSRTAYNEQFF
>TRBV21-1|TRBJ1-2|.|.
TGTGCCAGCAGACCCCCTAATTATGGCTACACCTTC
CASRPPNYGYTF
>TRBV2|TRBJ2-5|.|few
TGTGCCAGCACCTCCATGGGGGGAGAGGGCGAGACCCAGTACTTC
CASTSMGGEGETQYF
>TRBV7-9|TRBJ2-7|TRBD2|.
TGTGCCAGCAGCCCCCTATGGACTAGCGGGGTGCCCTTAGGGTACGAGCAGTACTTC
CASSPLWTSGVPLGYEQYF
>TRBV2|TRBJ1-4|.|.
TGTGCCAGCAGCCCCAGTAACCCCAAAGAAAAACTGTTTTTT
CASSPSNPKEKLFF
>TRBV28|TRBJ2-7|TRBD2|.
TGTGCCAGCAGTTTGGGAGGGAAGGTCTACGAGCAGTACTTC
CASSLGGKVYEQYF
>TRBV5-1|TRBJ1-2|TRBD1|.
TGCGCCAGCAGCTTCACCGGACAGGAGTATGGCTATGGCTACACCTTC
CASSFTGQEYGYGYTF
>TRBV5-1|TRBJ1-1|TRBD1|once
TGCGCCAGCAGCTTATCTGGGACAGGTTTGAACACTGAAGCTTTCTTT
CASSLSGTGLNTEAFF
>TRBV7-3|TRBJ2-3|.|once
TGTGCCAGCAGCTTAGGTACGAGGGCAGATACGCAGTATTTT
CASSLGTRADTQYF
>TRBV11-1|TRBJ2-7|.|.
TGTGCCAGCAGCCCCAGCTCCTACGAGCAGTACTTC
CASSPSSYEQYF
>TRBV10-2|TRBJ2-3|TRBD1|.
TGCGCCAGCAGTGCAGCACAGGGGGATACGCAGTATTTT
CASSAAQGDTQYF
>TRBV20-1|TRBJ2-1|.|.
TGCAGTGCTACGAGGGGGGGTGAGCAGTTCTTC
CSATRGGEQFF
>TRBV6-1|TRBJ1-4|.|.
TGTGCCAGCAGTGAACGGGGGGGGAGTGGTGAAAAACTGTTTTTT
CASSERGGSGEKLFF
>TRBV7-3|TRBJ2-4|.|once
TGTGCCAGCAGCTTAGAGGTAAACATTCAGTACTTC
CASSLEVNIQYF
>TRBV6-5|TRBJ1-1|TRBD1|.
TGTGCCAGCAGAGGAAAGAACAGGGGTACTTCTGAAGCTTTCTTT
CASRGKNRGTSEAFF
>TRBV10-3|TRBJ2-7|TRBD1|.
TGTGCCATCCAGGGGGCGCCCCATGACGAGCAGTACTTC
CAIQGAPHDEQYF
>TRBV7-2|TRBJ2-1|TRBD2|.
TGTGCCAGCAGCTCGGGACTAGCGGGGTACAATGAGCAGTTCTTC
CASSSGLAGYNEQFF
>TRBV21-1|TRBJ2-1|.|.
TGTGCCAGCAGCAGACGGACTAGCGGCCGGGCCCACAATGAGCAGTTCTTC
CASSRRTSGRAHNEQFF
>TRBV28|TRBJ2-7|TRBD1|.
TGTGCCAGCAGCCTGGACAGGGGTGGGAACGAGCAGTACTTC
CASSLDRGGNEQYF
>TRBV3-1/TRBV3-2|TRBJ1-4|.|.
TGTGCCAGCAGCTTAGAGGGGTCTAGCGGGGAAAAACTGTTTTTT
CASSLEGSSGEKLFF
>TRBV14|TRBJ2-7|TRBD2|.
TGTGCCAGCAGCCTTTTGTTAGCGGGAGCCGAGCAGTACTTC
CASSLLLAGAEQYF
>TRBV18|TRBJ2-3|.|few
TGTGCCAGCCGGGAACTGGATACGCAGTATTTT
CASRELDTQYF
>TRBV19|TRBJ2-1|.|.
TGTGCCTCCGACAAAGGCTCCTACAATGAGCAGTTCTTC
CASDKGSYNEQFF
>TRBV28|TRBJ1-5|TRBD1|.
TGTGCCAGCAGTTCCCCTGGGACAGGTAGCAATCAGCCCCAGCATTTT
CASSSPGTGSNQPQHF
>TRBV7-7|TRBJ2-1|TRBD2|.
TGTGCTAGCTCTAGCGGAACCTACAATGAGCAGTTCTTC
CASSSGTYNEQFF
>TRBV2|TRBJ1-3|.|few
TGTGCCAGCAGTGAAAGGAGGTTCTCTGGAAACACCATATATTTT
CASSERRFSGNTIYF
>TRBV18|TRBJ1-6|TRBD1|.
TGTGCCAGCTCGCCTGGACAGGGGAATTCACCCCTCCACTTT
CASSPGQGNSPLHF
>TRBV20-1|TRBJ1-5|.|.
TGCAGTGCTAGTTACGGGGTTGGCCAGCCCCAGCATTTT
CSASYGVGQPQHF
>TRBV7-6|TRBJ1-6|TRBD1|.
TGTGCCAGCAGTTTGACCGGGACAGTCGATTCACCCCTCCACTTT
CASSLTGTVDSPLHF
>TRBV7-9|TRBJ2-7|.|.
TGTGCCAGCAGCTTCGCAGGGATTGGCTACGAGCAGTACTTC
CASSFAGIGYEQYF
>TRBV7-3|TRBJ2-1|TRBD2|.
TGTGCCAGCAGCTCTACAGGAACACCGGGACTAGCGGGAGGGATCCACAATGAGCAGTTCTTC
CASSSTGTPGLAGGIHNEQFF
>TRBV19|TRBJ2-6|TRBD1|.
TGTGCCAGTAGTCAGGGGGCTGGGGCCAACGTCCTGACTTTC
CASSQGAGANVLTF
>TRBV18|TRBJ1-4|.|.
TGTGCCAGCTCACCTCTACAGGGTAGGGATGAAAAACTGTTTTTT
CASSPLQGRDEKLFF
>TRBV6-5|TRBJ1-2|.|few
TGTGCCAGCAGCCTCCGCTCAACCGGGTCCTATGGCTACACCTTC
CASSLRSTGSYGYTF
>TRBV3-1/TRBV3-2|TRBJ2-5|TRBD2|.
TGTGCCAGCAGCGTTAGCGGGAGGGAGACCCAGTACTTC
CASSVSGRETQYF
>TRBV6-5|TRBJ2-5|TRBD2|.
TGTGCCAGCACGTTGACTAGCGGGGCCCAAGAGACCCAGTACTTC
CASTLTSGAQETQYF
>TRBV18|TRBJ1-1|TRBD1|.
TGTGCCAGCTCACCTCGGCAACAGGGGACCCCAAACACTGAAGCTTTCTTT
CASSPRQQGTPNTEAFF
>TRBV7-9|TRBJ2-1|TRBD2|.
TGTGCCAGCGCCGGGACGGGGGGTGCTGGGCAGTTCTTC
CASAGTGGAGQFF
>TRBV23-1|TRBJ1-1|TRBD1|.
TGCGCCCCACACGACAGGGGGGAGAACACTGAAGCTTTCTTT
CAPHDRGENTEAFF
>TRBV6-6|TRBJ2-3|TRBD2|few
TGTGCCAGCAGGACTAGCTCGGGCACAGATACGCAGTATTTT
CASRTSSGTDTQYF
>TRBV27|TRBJ2-1|.|once
TGTGCCACCCAAAGATGGGCGGAGGGAGACAATGAGCAGTTCTTC
CATQRWAEGDNEQFF
>TRBV7-9|TRBJ2-4|.|.
TGTGCCAGCAGCGCGAGCAAAAACATTCAGTACTTC
CASSASKNIQYF
>TRBV24-1|TRBJ2-5|TRBD1|.
TGTGCCACCAGTGACGCACAGGGGAGTCAAGAGACCCAGTACTTC
CATSDAQGSQETQYF
>TRBV7-9|TRBJ2-2|.|.
TGTGCCAGCGGACCGGACATCATCTTTTCGAACACCGGGGAGCTGTTTTTT
CASGPDIIFSNTGELFF